This passage covers 22 T cell receptor beta chains from one sample sequenced in a study of shared clonotypes between healthy human individuals. Some clones are missing from TCRdb's copy, which holds only in-frame ones; the method was immunoSEQ multiplex PCR. The table shows a few million clones, with just under 95% occurring only once. Sequenced: naive CD4+ T cells from PBMCs. Subset denoted: CD45RA+ positively selected. These receptors were taken from a man aged 18 to 30 in good health. Some clones in this sample may be carry-over from other donors' samples.

The CDR3 here is CASSFISGTNYEQYF. The CDR3 DNA sequence: TGTGCCAGCAGCTTTATTAGCGGGACCAACTACGAGCAGTACTTC. This chain joins TRBV7-9 and TRBJ2-7, with 8 nucleotides matching TRBD2. V lost 3 bases to trimming and J lost 3 bases; unmatched junction nucleotides: 7. Germline V CDR1 and CDR2: SEHNR, FQNEAQ (reference sequence). The CDR3 runs to 15 residues.

The chain couples TRBV27 to TRBJ1-5; no reliable D call. Germline assignment: CDR1 MNHEY and CDR2 SMNVEV (reference sequence). V lost 4 bases and J lost 3, with 7 bases in between. The CDR3 totals 13 residues. CDR3 sequence: CASSYGHNQPQHF. The CDR3 bases are TGTGCCAGCAGTTATGGGCACAATCAGCCCCAGCATTTT.

This clone was recorded once. The rearrangement joins TRBV7-3 to TRBJ2-1; 7 bases agree with TRBD1. The CDR3 is 15 amino acids. V dropped 5 bases and J dropped 4; count of bases not matched to a gene: 8. CDR1 and CDR2 from the germline V gene are SGHTA and FQGTGA. DNA of the CDR3: TGTGCCAGCAGCCCGGGACAGAGTAATTACAATGAGCAGTTCTTC. This sequence encodes CASSPGQSNYNEQFF.

The chain uses TRBV14 and TRBJ2-6; D not certain. V was shortened by 2 bases and J by 0 bases, with 11 bases between the two germline ends. CDR1 SGHDN and CDR2 FVKESK come from the germline V gene. The CDR3 has 17 residues. CDR3 residues: CASSQTIRYSGANVLTF. The CDR3, as DNA: TGTGCCAGCAGCCAAACAATCCGTTACTCTGGGGCCAACGTCCTGACTTTC.

The chain uses TRBV19 and TRBJ1-2; maybe TRBD1 (5 bases). Trimming removed 3 bases at V and 4 bases at J, with 9 bases between. Germline loops: CDR1 LNHDA, CDR2 SQIVND (reference sequence). This CDR3 is built from 13 residues. CDR3 sequence reads: CASSIGGAYGYTF. In nucleotides, the CDR3 is TGTGCCAGTAGTATTGGAGGGGCCTATGGCTACACCTTC.

This clone has just one count. The gene calls are TRBV28 and TRBJ1-2; no reliable D call. This CDR3 has 12 amino acids. V was pared by 4 bases and J by 4 bases, with 7 bases between. From germline, CDR1 is MDHEN and CDR2 SYDVKM. The CDR3 loop reads CASSWSGYGYTF. For the CDR3, the DNA is TGTGCCAGCAGTTGGAGCGGCTATGGCTACACCTTC.

The chain employs TRBV6-1 and TRBJ1-3, with TRBD1 as a possible D gene (5 bases). V lost 0 bases to trimming and J lost 4 bases, with 10 bases between them. Germline V gene lookup returns CDR1 MNHNS and CDR2 SASEGT. The CDR3 consists of 15 residues. The DNA of the CDR3 is TGTGCCAGCAGTGAAGCGGGGGGTTGGGGAAACACCATATATTTT. The encoded protein is CASSEAGGWGNTIYF.

V usage is TRBV5-4 and J usage is TRBJ2-5, with 7 bases that match TRBD2. In germline, CDR1 is SGHNT, CDR2 YYREEE (reference sequence). The CDR3 loop spans 16 amino acids. The V gene end was trimmed by 0 bases and the J gene end by 4 bases; junction bases not matched to a gene: 9. The CDR3 region is CASSLGASGGLETQYF. The CDR3 DNA follows: TGTGCCAGCAGCTTGGGGGCTAGCGGAGGCTTAGAGACCCAGTACTTC.

Turning to this clone: Other DNA sequences within the sample encode an identical CDR3. CDR3 region: CASSLGRANTEAFF. CDR3 DNA sequence: TGTGCCAGCAGCTTAGGGAGGGCGAACACTGAAGCTTTCTTT. V and J are TRBV7-2 and TRBJ1-1; D is unresolved. The CDR3 loop spans 14 amino acids. Trimming removed 1 base at V and 1 base at J, with 7 bases between. From germline, CDR1 is SGHTA and CDR2 FQGNSA.

The V gene is TRBV11-2, the J gene TRBJ2-7, with TRBD1 identical over 10 bases. The germline CDR1 and CDR2 sequences are SGHAT and FQNNGV. This CDR3 comprises 14 residues. The V gene end was trimmed by 3 bases and the J gene end by 3 bases; junction bases not matched to a gene: 2. The DNA of the CDR3 is TGTGCCAGCAGCTTCGGGACAGGGGTCTACGAGCAGTACTTC. Amino acid sequence: CASSFGTGVYEQYF.

This CDR3 reads CASSFTGMTEAFF. The DNA of the CDR3 is TGTGCCAGCAGCTTTACAGGGATGACTGAAGCTTTCTTT. This chain links TRBV7-2 with TRBJ1-1, with a possible D match to TRBD1 (6 bases). Germline CDR1 is SGHTA and CDR2 is FQGNSA. The CDR3 covers 13 residues. Trimming took 3 bases from V and 5 from J, leaving 10 bases between them.

Details on this clone: Other DNA sequences in this specimen translate into the identical CDR3. The chain combines TRBV7-9 with TRBJ2-5; the D is unclear. The CDR3 has 11 amino acids. Germline values: CDR1 SEHNR, CDR2 FQNEAQ (reference sequence). V was cut by 2 bases and J by 4 bases, with 2 bases left in between. The CDR3 sequence is CASSLTETQYF. In nucleotides, the CDR3 is TGTGCCAGCAGCTTAACAGAGACCCAGTACTTC.

This chain connects TRBV6-7 to TRBJ1-1, with a tentative D call TRBD1 (6 bases). TRBV6-7 is identified as an open reading frame with a role that is uncertain. Between the trimmed V and J ends, which lost 2 bases and 0 bases, there was a span of 25 bases. The CDR3 covers 20 residues. The CDR3 DNA reads TGTGCCAGCAGTTACCCCCCCGACAGGCGCGCGCCCTCTATGAACACTGAAGCTTTCTTT. Protein: CASSYPPDRRAPSMNTEAFF.

This chain joins TRBV5-4 and TRBJ1-1; D is possibly TRBD1 (5 bases). The ends were cut back, 4 bases at V and 6 bases at J, with 16 bases in the middle. Germline loops: CDR1 SGHNT, CDR2 YYREEE (reference sequence). The CDR3 extends over 14 amino acids. In DNA, the CDR3 is TGTGCCAGCAGCCCCCGCGGGGGGGAACCTGAAGCTTTCTTT. Residues: CASSPRGGEPEAFF. Supplemented by reference TRBV5-4 and TRBJ1-1, the full variable domain reads ETGVTQSPTHLIKTRGQQVTLRCSSQSGHNTVSWYQQALGQGPQFIFQYYREEENGRGNFPPRFSGLQFPNYSSELNVNALELDDSALYLCASSPRGGEPEAFFGQGTRLTVV.

The chain joins TRBV28 to TRBJ1-1; D gene unclear. This CDR3 region has 12 residues. Germline V gene lookup returns CDR1 MDHEN and CDR2 SYDVKM. V lost 4 bases, J lost 2 bases, and 5 bases lay in between. Here the CDR3 DNA reads TGTGCCAGCAGTTGGCATAACACTGAAGCTTTCTTT. This translates into CASSWHNTEAFF.

J is TRBJ2-7 and V is TRBV5-1; D may be TRBD1 (5 bases). This CDR3 spans 15 amino acids. Trimming took 0 bases from V and 3 from J, leaving 13 bases between them. The germline V gene encodes CDR1 SGHRS and CDR2 YFSETQ. The CDR3: CASSLVVGRSYEQYF. The CDR3 region has the DNA TGCGCCAGCAGCTTGGTTGTGGGGCGAAGCTACGAGCAGTACTTC.

This clone has only one observation. The rearrangement links TRBV6-1 to TRBJ2-3; TRBD1 aligns across 7 bases. The germline gives CDR1 MNHNS, CDR2 SASEGT. The J segment lost 2 bases and the V segment lost 8 bases, leaving 7 bases of the junction unmatched. The CDR3 is made up of 14 amino acids. The CDR3 loop is CASSRGQHTDTQYF. DNA for the CDR3: TGTGCCAGCTCCAGGGGACAGCACACAGATACGCAGTATTTT.

About this clone itself: This CDR3 is also generated by other DNA sequences in the sample. This rearrangement joins TRBV19 to TRBJ2-5, with TRBD1 matching 10 bases. Germline V gene data show CDR1 as LNHDA and CDR2 as SQIVND (reference sequence). This CDR3 spans 15 amino acids. V lost 3 bases, J lost 3 bases, and 4 bases stayed unmatched. The CDR3 nucleotides read TGTGCCAGTAGTATTTGGGGGACAGGGGAAGAGACCCAGTACTTC. It encodes CASSIWGTGEETQYF.

As for this clone: The junction shows a germline mismatch at one end, possibly a read error. The rearrangement uses TRBV27 and TRBJ1-1; D is perhaps TRBD1 (5 bases). This CDR3 has 11 amino acids. Germline CDR1 reads MNHEY; CDR2 reads SMNVEV (reference sequence). CDR3 protein: CDPITGSEAFF. Here the CDR3 DNA reads TGCGATCCCATCACAGGCTCTGAAGCTTTCTTT.

This clone was recorded a few times. V gene TRBV9 combines with J gene TRBJ1-5; unclear D gene. The V and J ends lost 2 bases and 4 bases respectively, with 1 base between them. The CDR3 is 11 amino acids. Germline V CDR1 and CDR2: SGDLS, YYNGEE. The CDR3 region is CASSVNQPQHF. In DNA, the CDR3 is TGTGCCAGCAGCGTGAATCAGCCCCAGCATTTT. The variable domain in full, with the rest retrieved from reference TRBV9 and TRBJ1-5, is DSGVTQTPKHLITATGQRVTLRCSPRSGDLSVYWYQQSLDQGLQFLIQYYNGEERAKGNILERFSAQQFPDLHSELNLSSLELGDSALYFCASSVNQPQHFGDGTRLSIL.

This sequence joins TRBV6-5 and TRBJ1-1, with 8 positions matching TRBD1. J lost 9 bases, V lost 2 bases, and 5 bases had no gene match. Germline lookup yields CDR1 MNHEY and CDR2 SVGAGI. This CDR3 comprises 13 residues. DNA of the CDR3: TGTGCCAGCAGTTACATCGGACAGGGCCAAGCTTTCTTT. Translating gives CASSYIGQGQAFF.

The chain recombines TRBV2 with TRBJ1-5; D gene ambiguous. Per germline, CDR1 SNHLY and CDR2 FYNNEI. The CDR3 contains 15 residues. Trimming removed 2 bases at V and 7 bases at J, with 15 bases between. The CDR3 DNA follows: TGTGCCAGCAGTGAACAGACCCTCAATGTCCAGCCCCAGCATTTT. Translated: CASSEQTLNVQPQHF.